These T cell receptor beta chains were read from a single sample in a study of T cells in tumors after PD-1 blockade. Sequencing was performed with immunoSEQ multiplex PCR; in TCRdb, only in-frame clones are kept and a portion is missing. The table has some 18,000 clones, 65% to 85% seen once; the top ten hold roughly 25%. The sequences come from PBMCs, collected after anti-PD-1 therapy. These receptors all stem from a human donor with advanced basal cell or squamous cell carcinoma (not recorded which). CDR3s include the opening cysteine and the closing phenylalanine or tryptophan. Fields, in order: V gene, J gene, CDR3 protein.

TRBV3-1/TRBV3-2	TRBJ1-2	CASSQAGAGRGNYGYTF
TRBV3-1/TRBV3-2	TRBJ2-3	CASSRVADTQYF
TRBV2	TRBJ1-1	CAREEVNTEAFF
TRBV6-5	TRBJ2-5	CASSYSGGGQETQYF
TRBV7-9	TRBJ1-2	CASSLDLNGYTF
TRBV9	TRBJ2-3	CASSVSSTDTQYF
TRBV2	TRBJ2-1	CASSAGLRLNEQFF
TRBV3-1/TRBV3-2	TRBJ2-5	CASSQDTNQETQYF
TRBV5-1	TRBJ1-1	CASSLGQYTEAFF
TRBV7-8	TRBJ2-7	CASSHSYEQYF
TRBV4-2	TRBJ2-7	CASSQDITDSYEQYF
TRBV2	TRBJ2-5	CASRRGGALETQYF
TRBV2	TRBJ1-2	CASSESRGYGYTF
TRBV7-9	TRBJ1-1	CASSLAGPNTEAFF
TRBV7-8	TRBJ2-3	CASSLTPGGVRTDTQYF
TRBV11-3	TRBJ2-7	CASSLEVQGAVSEQYF
TRBV2	TRBJ2-7	CASSGHLSYEQYF
TRBV2	TRBJ2-2	CASRRTSGSTGELFF
TRBV7-8	TRBJ2-3	CASSPLGSGRADTQYF
TRBV5-1	TRBJ2-3	CATRSGSFTDTQYF
TRBV27	TRBJ2-2	CASRWNTGELFF